The rows below give T cell receptor beta chains drawn from one sample of a study of blood T cell repertoires in COVID-19. TCRdb's table, derived via immunoSEQ multiplex PCR, lists solely in-frame clones and lacks some. This table has about 270,000 clones, roughly 86% appearing once. Source material: peripheral blood. The receptors shown here come from a man aged 35-49 years with active or convalescent COVID-19. Each CDR3 is given without its conserved first and last residue. The order of the fields is V gene, J gene, CDR3 protein.

TRBV5-4,TRBJ1-2,ASSTDGGAYGYT
TRBV5-1,TRBJ1-6,ASRSPGQGNSPLH
TRBV11-2,TRBJ2-1,ASSRGGEQF
TRBV9,TRBJ2-1,ASSVSGSSYNEQF
TRBV2,TRBJ2-5,ASSFGGSYQETQY
TRBV21-1,TRBJ2-5,ASLQGQKQETQY
TRBV9,TRBJ2-7,ASSFRDTRSYEQY
TRBV19,TRBJ1-5,ASREQGKYQPQH
TRBV10-1,TRBJ2-7,ASSESQGRASYEQY
TRBV27,TRBJ2-1,ASGPTGQGDSQF
TRBV5-1,TRBJ1-2,ASSPLTGGLGKDGYT
TRBV7-3,TRBJ1-1,ASSDPTGGRTEAF
TRBV2,TRBJ2-3,ASSDRGAEDTQY
TRBV29-1,TRBJ2-3,SVDGTPGDGTDTQY
TRBV19,TRBJ1-4,ASSRRTGATNEKLF
TRBV19,TRBJ1-3,ASSDGASGNTIY
TRBV6-5,TRBJ1-5,ASNPGQGIQPQH
TRBV18,TRBJ2-6,ASSPLLESGANVLT
TRBV9,TRBJ2-7,ASSVQQGVGEQY
TRBV20-1,TRBJ1-2,SASGAGNYGYT
TRBV4-1,TRBJ2-7,ASSQTNSGSYEQY
TRBV5-1,TRBJ2-3,ASSLGTRTGGTDTQY
TRBV6-1,TRBJ2-5,ASSDKGVLETQY
TRBV10-3,TRBJ1-5,AISEVRKDQPQH
TRBV7-6,TRBJ2-3,ASTNPRSGTQTDTQY
TRBV7-2,TRBJ1-2,ASSPLLYGYT
TRBV24-1,TRBJ2-5,ATSVTQGGWQETQY
TRBV28,TRBJ2-5,ASSSPGQGETQY
TRBV10-3,TRBJ1-4,AISEGKTNEKLF
TRBV27,TRBJ1-1,ASSPFDFMNTEAF
TRBV7-2,TRBJ2-1,ASSLALAREQF
TRBV10-2,TRBJ1-2,ASSRGQPTNYGYT
TRBV27,TRBJ1-2,ASSLSWGLDYGYT
TRBV4-1,TRBJ1-1,ASSQGLRTEAF
TRBV12-3/TRBV12-4,TRBJ1-1,ASNVRSRAF
TRBV5-1,TRBJ2-5,ASRRQGGQETQY
TRBV5-1,TRBJ2-1,ASSYPLAPSSYNEQF
TRBV24-1,TRBJ2-5,ATSPRGGGETQY
TRBV10-1,TRBJ2-6,ASSSGVGANVLT
TRBV6-5,TRBJ1-1,ASKQGNTEAF
TRBV11-2,TRBJ2-5,ASEPRVQETQY
TRBV13,TRBJ2-2,ASSLDQGATTGELF
TRBV7-9,TRBJ1-3,ASSLRRGSSSGNTIY
TRBV6-1,TRBJ1-1,ASSDSGLSEAF
TRBV7-3,TRBJ2-3,ASSLGGGATDTQY
TRBV5-1,TRBJ2-1,ASSLARGTRAYNEQF
TRBV28,TRBJ2-2,GVTGGTGELF
TRBV10-3,TRBJ2-1,AITPAGGREQF
TRBV7-8,TRBJ1-2,ASSHLAQGEMGYT
TRBV5-1,TRBJ2-3,ASSSRTVSTDTQY
TRBV6-5,TRBJ1-4,ASSYSRNNEKLF
TRBV5-6,TRBJ2-5,ASSLGTGSETQY
TRBV5-1,TRBJ2-2,ASTLLIGGETGELF
TRBV11-3,TRBJ1-2,ASSLGLYGYT
TRBV6-5,TRBJ1-5,ATQQVQGNQPQH
TRBV9,TRBJ1-1,ASSSPGRGMNTEAF
TRBV19,TRBJ2-1,ASSIGQNNEQF
TRBV24-1,TRBJ1-1,ATSEGTDFF
TRBV3-1/TRBV3-2,TRBJ2-5,ASSRRLEETQY
TRBV10-3,TRBJ1-2,AIGKDRTLYGYT